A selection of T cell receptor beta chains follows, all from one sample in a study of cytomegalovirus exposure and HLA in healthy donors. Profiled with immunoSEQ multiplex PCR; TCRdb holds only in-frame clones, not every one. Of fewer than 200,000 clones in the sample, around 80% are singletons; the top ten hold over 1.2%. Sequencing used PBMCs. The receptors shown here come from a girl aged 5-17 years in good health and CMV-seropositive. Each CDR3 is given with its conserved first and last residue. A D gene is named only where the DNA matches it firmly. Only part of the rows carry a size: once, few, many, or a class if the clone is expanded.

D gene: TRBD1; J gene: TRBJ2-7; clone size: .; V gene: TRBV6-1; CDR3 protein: CASSEPPGTGLYEQYF; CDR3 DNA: TGTGCCAGCAGTGAACCTCCCGGGACAGGGTTATACGAGCAGTACTTC
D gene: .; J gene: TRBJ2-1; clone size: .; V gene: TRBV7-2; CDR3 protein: CASRTLGSYNEQFF; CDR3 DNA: TGTGCCAGCAGGACCCTCGGGTCCTACAATGAGCAGTTCTTC
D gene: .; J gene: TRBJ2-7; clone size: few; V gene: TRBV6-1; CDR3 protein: CASSSGVAGSYEQYF; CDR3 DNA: TGTGCCAGCAGTTCCGGGGTAGCCGGGTCCTACGAGCAGTACTTC
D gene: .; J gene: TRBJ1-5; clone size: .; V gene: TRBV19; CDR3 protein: CAVGEVADQPQHF; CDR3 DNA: TGCGCTGTCGGGGAGGTGGCGGACCAGCCCCAGCATTTT
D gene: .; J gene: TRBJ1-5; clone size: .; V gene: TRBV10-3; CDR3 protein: CAISDSPSNQPQHF; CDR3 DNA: TGTGCCATCAGTGACAGTCCTAGCAATCAGCCCCAGCATTTT
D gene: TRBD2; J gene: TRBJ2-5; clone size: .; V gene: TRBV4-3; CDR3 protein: CASSHAGGGVETQYF; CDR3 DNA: TGCGCCAGCAGTCACGCGGGAGGGGGGGTAGAGACCCAGTACTTC
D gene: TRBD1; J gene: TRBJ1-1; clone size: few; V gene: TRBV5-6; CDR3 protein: CASSFGTGAAAEAFF; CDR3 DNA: TGTGCCAGCAGCTTTGGGACAGGGGCAGCCGCTGAAGCTTTCTTT
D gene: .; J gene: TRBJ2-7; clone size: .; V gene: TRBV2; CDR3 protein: CATQQQGYEQYF; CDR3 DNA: TGTGCCACCCAACAACAGGGTTACGAGCAGTACTTC
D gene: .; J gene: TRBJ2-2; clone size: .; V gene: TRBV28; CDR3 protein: CASSWGAGELFF; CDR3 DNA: TGTGCCAGCAGTTGGGGAGCCGGGGAGCTGTTTTTT
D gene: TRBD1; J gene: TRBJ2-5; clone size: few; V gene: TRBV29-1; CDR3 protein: CSVERSMTGWETQYF; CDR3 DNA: TGCAGCGTTGAAAGATCCATGACAGGGTGGGAGACCCAGTACTTC
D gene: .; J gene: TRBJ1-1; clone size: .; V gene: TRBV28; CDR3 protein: CASSFVGVMNTEAFF; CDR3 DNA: TGTGCCAGCAGTTTTGTGGGAGTTATGAACACTGAAGCTTTCTTT
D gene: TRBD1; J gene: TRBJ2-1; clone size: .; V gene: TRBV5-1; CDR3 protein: CASSFRDSTYNEQFF; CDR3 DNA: TGCGCCAGCAGCTTCCGGGACAGTACCTACAATGAGCAGTTCTTC
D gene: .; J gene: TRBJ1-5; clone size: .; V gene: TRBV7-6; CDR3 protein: CASSLGRDQPQHF; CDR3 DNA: TGTGCCAGCAGCTTAGGCAGGGATCAGCCCCAGCATTTT
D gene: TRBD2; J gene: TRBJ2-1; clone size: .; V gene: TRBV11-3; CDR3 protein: CASRAGGPLDEQFF; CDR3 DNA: TGTGCCAGCAGAGCGGGAGGGCCTTTGGATGAGCAGTTCTTC
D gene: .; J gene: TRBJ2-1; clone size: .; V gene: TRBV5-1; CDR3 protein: CASSTVLVGGVEQFF; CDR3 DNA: TGCGCCAGCAGCACGGTACTAGTGGGGGGAGTCGAGCAGTTCTTC
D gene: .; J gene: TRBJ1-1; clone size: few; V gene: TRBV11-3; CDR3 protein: CASSLDGNTEAFF; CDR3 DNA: TGTGCCAGCAGCTTAGACGGTAACACTGAAGCTTTCTTT
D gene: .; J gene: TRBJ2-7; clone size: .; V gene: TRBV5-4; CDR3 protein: CASSSDSSYEQYF; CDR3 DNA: TGTGCCAGCAGCTCAGACAGCAGCTACGAGCAGTACTTC
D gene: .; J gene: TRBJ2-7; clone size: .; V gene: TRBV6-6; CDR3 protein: CASSYSLQGLRDEQYF; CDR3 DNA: TGTGCCAGCAGTTACTCGCTGCAGGGACTCAGGGACGAGCAGTACTTC
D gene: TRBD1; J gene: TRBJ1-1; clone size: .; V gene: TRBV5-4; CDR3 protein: CASSRRTGGAMYRNTEAFF; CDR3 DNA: TGTGCCAGCAGCCGCCGGACAGGGGGCGCGATGTACCGGAACACTGAAGCTTTCTTT
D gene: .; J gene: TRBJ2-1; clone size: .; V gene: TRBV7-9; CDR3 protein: CASSFTPQDEQFF; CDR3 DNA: TGTGCCAGCAGCTTCACCCCTCAGGATGAGCAGTTCTTC
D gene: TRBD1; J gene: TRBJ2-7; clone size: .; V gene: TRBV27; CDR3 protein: CASRGTATYEQYF; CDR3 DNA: TGTGCCAGCAGGGGGACAGCTACCTACGAGCAGTACTTC
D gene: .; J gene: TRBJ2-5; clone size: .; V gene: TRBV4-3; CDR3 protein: CASSPELDQGIQETQYF; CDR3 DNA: TGCGCCAGCAGCCCAGAATTGGACCAGGGGATTCAAGAGACCCAGTACTTC
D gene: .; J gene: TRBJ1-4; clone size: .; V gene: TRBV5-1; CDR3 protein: CASSLQGDNEKLFF; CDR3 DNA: TGCGCCAGCAGCTTACAGGGTGATAATGAAAAACTGTTTTTT
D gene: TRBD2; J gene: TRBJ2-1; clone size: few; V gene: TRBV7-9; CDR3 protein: CASSLAPSGGLDNEQFF; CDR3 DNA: TGTGCCAGCAGCTTAGCCCCTAGCGGGGGTTTGGACAATGAGCAGTTCTTC
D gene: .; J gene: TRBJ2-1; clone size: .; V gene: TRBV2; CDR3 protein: CASSRGPPDEQFF; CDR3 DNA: TGTGCCAGCAGTAGAGGCCCCCCGGATGAGCAGTTCTTC
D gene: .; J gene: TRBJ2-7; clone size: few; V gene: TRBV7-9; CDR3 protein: CSSSLWLGGTNPYEQYF; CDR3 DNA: TGTTCCAGCAGCTTATGGCTGGGCGGGACGAACCCCTACGAGCAGTACTTC
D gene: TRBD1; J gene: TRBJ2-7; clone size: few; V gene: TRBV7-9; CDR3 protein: CASSEQTTGGGEQYF; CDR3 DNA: TGTGCCAGCAGCGAACAGACAACAGGGGGAGGCGAGCAGTACTTC
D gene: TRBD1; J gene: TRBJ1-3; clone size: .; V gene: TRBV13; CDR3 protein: CASSEGQGAGNTIYF; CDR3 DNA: TGTGCCAGCAGCGAAGGACAGGGGGCTGGAAACACCATATATTTT
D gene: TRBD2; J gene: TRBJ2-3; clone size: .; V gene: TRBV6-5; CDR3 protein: CASSYGRADTQYF; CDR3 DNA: TGTGCCAGCAGTTACGGGAGGGCCGATACGCAGTATTTT
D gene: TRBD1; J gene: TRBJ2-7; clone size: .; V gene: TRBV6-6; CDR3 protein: CASSYGRGLTYEQYF; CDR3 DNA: TGTGCCAGCAGTTACGGCAGGGGGCTAACCTACGAGCAGTACTTC
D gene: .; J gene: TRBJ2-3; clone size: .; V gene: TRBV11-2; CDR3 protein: CASRQESTDTQYF; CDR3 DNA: TGTGCCAGCAGACAGGAAAGCACAGATACGCAGTATTTT
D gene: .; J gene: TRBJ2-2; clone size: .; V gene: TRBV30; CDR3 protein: CAWSSGLRTGELFF; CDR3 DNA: TGTGCCTGGTCCTCAGGACTAAGAACCGGGGAGCTGTTTTTT
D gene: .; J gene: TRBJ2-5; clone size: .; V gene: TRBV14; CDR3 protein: CASSQDIGGETQYF; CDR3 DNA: TGTGCCAGCAGCCAAGATATTGGGGGGGAGACCCAGTACTTC
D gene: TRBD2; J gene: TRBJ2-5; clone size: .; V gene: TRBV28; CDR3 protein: CASSFATSGTKTQYF; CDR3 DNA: TGTGCCAGCAGTTTTGCGACTAGCGGGACGAAGACCCAGTACTTC
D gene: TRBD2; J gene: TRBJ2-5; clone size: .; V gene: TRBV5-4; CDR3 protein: CASSSTSAQETQYF; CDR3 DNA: TGTGCCAGCAGCTCGACTAGCGCACAAGAGACCCAGTACTTC
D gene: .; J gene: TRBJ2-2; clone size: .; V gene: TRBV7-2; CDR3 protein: CASSFFRAAGTGELFF; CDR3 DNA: TGTGCCAGCAGCTTCTTCAGGGCTGCAGGCACCGGGGAGCTGTTTTTT
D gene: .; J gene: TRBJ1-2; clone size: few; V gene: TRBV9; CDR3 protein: CASSDPGRGNNYGYTF; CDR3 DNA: TGTGCCAGCAGCGATCCCGGCAGGGGAAATAACTATGGCTACACCTTC
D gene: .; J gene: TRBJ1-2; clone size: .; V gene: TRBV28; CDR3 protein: CVARPSLANYGYTF; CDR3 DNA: TGTGTCGCGCGGCCGAGCCTAGCTAACTATGGCTACACCTTC
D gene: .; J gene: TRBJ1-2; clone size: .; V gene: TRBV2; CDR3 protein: CASSPGNYGYTF; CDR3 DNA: TGTGCCAGCAGTCCAGGGAACTATGGCTACACCTTC
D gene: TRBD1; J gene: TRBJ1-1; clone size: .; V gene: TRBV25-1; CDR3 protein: CASSEAGGLKGAFF; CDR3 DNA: TGTGCCAGCAGTGAGGCAGGGGGCTTGAAGGGAGCTTTCTTT
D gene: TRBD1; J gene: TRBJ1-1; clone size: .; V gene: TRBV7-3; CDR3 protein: CASSLGTGVNTEAFF; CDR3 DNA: TGTGCCAGCAGCTTAGGGACAGGGGTGAACACTGAAGCTTTCTTT
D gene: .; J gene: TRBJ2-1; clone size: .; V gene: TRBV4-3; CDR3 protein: CASSQQGLTAYNEQFF; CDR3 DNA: TGCGCCAGCAGCCAACAGGGCTTAACAGCGTACAATGAGCAGTTCTTC
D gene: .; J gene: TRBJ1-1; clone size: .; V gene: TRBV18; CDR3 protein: CASSPGRSLNTEAFF; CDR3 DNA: TGTGCCAGCTCACCAGGTAGATCCTTGAACACTGAAGCTTTCTTT
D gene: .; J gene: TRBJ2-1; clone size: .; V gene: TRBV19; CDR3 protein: CASSNPASPETFHEQFF; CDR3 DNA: TGTGCCAGTAGTAACCCGGCTAGCCCGGAGACCTTCCATGAGCAGTTCTTC